What follows is one TCR beta chain and its context. The data are from a study of blood T cell repertoires in COVID-19. Study context: Sample material is recorded as cDNA or gDNA derived from T cells, B-cell-depleted T cells, or PBMCs.

This CDR3 has 17 amino acids. V shed 1 base and J 0 bases; nucleotides not matched to a gene: 2. CDR1 is LNHDA and CDR2 is SQIVND in the germline V gene (reference sequence). Per the original data handling: Reference gene primers were amplified, and this amplification served to estimate nucleated cell counts. Measured with immunoSEQ multiplex PCR; TCRdb has only the in-frame clones, and not every one. That table gives V, J and clone size, and the DNA gave D and trimming. The data contain under 300,000 clones, around 90% of them singletons. The TCR sequence derives from a middle-aged man with acute or convalescent COVID-19. The chain has TRBV19 and TRBJ2-6; 8 nucleotides align to TRBD2. Sequences were obtained from peripheral blood. The CDR3 DNA follows: TGTGCCAGTAGTATAGCGGGGGGGGTCTCTGGGGCCAACGTCCTGACTTTC. Protein: CASSIAGGVSGANVLTF.